The rows below give T cell receptor beta chains drawn from one sample of a study of blood T cells in healthy people across ages. TCRdb analysed the 5' RACE reads with MiXCR anew, one entry per CDR3 protein. The profile covers roughly 860,000 distinct CDR3 sequences, with roughly 60% appearing a single time and roughly 25% taken by the ten largest. The sequencing sample was made of blood. These receptors came from a man aged 30 to 45 in good health. The CDR3 runs from the conserved cysteine through the conserved F or W. The D gene is left open where the match is weak. Not every row has a clone size; where given, it reads once, few, many or a size class.

cdr3_length: 13; d_call: NA; clone_size: NA; j_call: TRBJ1-2; v_call: TRBV25-1; cdr3_nt: TGTGCCAGCAGTGACGGACCCTCCTGGGGCTACACCTTC; cdr3_aa: CASSDGPSWGYTF
cdr3_length: 13; d_call: NA; clone_size: NA; j_call: TRBJ2-7; v_call: TRBV2; cdr3_nt: TGTGCCAGCATCCATACTAGCTCCTACGAGCAGTACTTC; cdr3_aa: CASIHTSSYEQYF
cdr3_length: 15; d_call: NA; clone_size: NA; j_call: TRBJ2-1; v_call: TRBV3-1; cdr3_nt: TGTGCCGGCAGCCAAGATTCGACCGTTTACAATGAGCAGTTCTTC; cdr3_aa: CAGSQDSTVYNEQFF
cdr3_length: 16; d_call: NA; clone_size: NA; j_call: TRBJ1-5; v_call: TRBV15; cdr3_nt: TGTGCCACCAGCAGCTGGGGCAGGGCCCTTAATCAGCCCCAGCATTTT; cdr3_aa: CATSSWGRALNQPQHF
cdr3_length: 15; d_call: TRBD1; clone_size: once; j_call: TRBJ2-7; v_call: TRBV27; cdr3_nt: TGTGCCAGCAGTTTATACAGGGGCGCTGCCTACGAGCAGTACTTC; cdr3_aa: CASSLYRGAAYEQYF
cdr3_length: 16; d_call: TRBD2; clone_size: NA; j_call: TRBJ2-5; v_call: TRBV6-6; cdr3_nt: TGTGCCAGCAGTTACTCCCGACTAGCGGGGCAAGAGACCCAGTACTTC; cdr3_aa: CASSYSRLAGQETQYF
cdr3_length: 16; d_call: TRBD1; clone_size: NA; j_call: TRBJ1-6; v_call: TRBV5-1; cdr3_nt: TGCGCCAGCAGCCGGGACAGGGTGAGTTCGAATTCACCCCTCCACTTT; cdr3_aa: CASSRDRVSSNSPLHF
cdr3_length: 13; d_call: TRBD1; clone_size: NA; j_call: TRBJ1-2; v_call: TRBV29-1; cdr3_nt: TGCAGCGTTCCCGGGACAGGGAACTATGGCTACACCTTC; cdr3_aa: CSVPGTGNYGYTF
cdr3_length: 15; d_call: TRBD2; clone_size: NA; j_call: TRBJ2-5; v_call: TRBV4-3; cdr3_nt: TGCGCCAGCAGCCAAGAGTTGGCGGGGGAAGAGACCCAGTACTTC; cdr3_aa: CASSQELAGEETQYF
cdr3_length: 16; d_call: TRBD2; clone_size: NA; j_call: TRBJ2-3; v_call: TRBV20-1; cdr3_nt: TGCAGTGCTAGAGTGTGGATAGCGGGACGCACAGATACGCAGTATTTT; cdr3_aa: CSARVWIAGRTDTQYF
cdr3_length: 15; d_call: TRBD1; clone_size: few; j_call: TRBJ1-1; v_call: TRBV29-1; cdr3_nt: TGCAGCGTTCAGCCCCGACAGGGGGCCGGCACTGAAGCTTTCTTT; cdr3_aa: CSVQPRQGAGTEAFF
cdr3_length: 14; d_call: NA; clone_size: NA; j_call: TRBJ2-1; v_call: TRBV7-9; cdr3_nt: TGTGCCAGCAGCTTGCTGGGAGGAGGGAATGAGCAGTTCTTC; cdr3_aa: CASSLLGGGNEQFF
cdr3_length: 15; d_call: NA; clone_size: NA; j_call: TRBJ1-2; v_call: TRBV9; cdr3_nt: TGTGCCAGCAGCGAAAGACAGGTATCCAACTATGGCTACACCTTC; cdr3_aa: CASSERQVSNYGYTF
cdr3_length: 13; d_call: NA; clone_size: NA; j_call: TRBJ2-5; v_call: TRBV6-2/TRBV6-3; cdr3_nt: TGTGCCAGCTTAGTGTACGGCGAAGAGACCCAGTACTTC; cdr3_aa: CASLVYGEETQYF
cdr3_length: 13; d_call: NA; clone_size: NA; j_call: TRBJ1-6; v_call: TRBV7-3; cdr3_nt: TGTGCCAGCAGTTCAGGGGATTATTCACCCCTCCACTTT; cdr3_aa: CASSSGDYSPLHF
cdr3_length: 15; d_call: NA; clone_size: NA; j_call: TRBJ2-5; v_call: TRBV9; cdr3_nt: TGTGCCAGCAGCGTTACGGGGGGCGGGTACAATGAGCAGTACTTC; cdr3_aa: CASSVTGGGYNEQYF
cdr3_length: 13; d_call: NA; clone_size: NA; j_call: TRBJ2-3; v_call: TRBV27; cdr3_nt: TGTGCCAGCAGGAAAATGGTAGCCGATACGCAGTATTTT; cdr3_aa: CASRKMVADTQYF
cdr3_length: 13; d_call: NA; clone_size: once; j_call: TRBJ1-2; v_call: TRBV7-3; cdr3_nt: TGTGCCAGCAGCCCTTGGGTTAACTATGGCTACACCTTC; cdr3_aa: CASSPWVNYGYTF
cdr3_length: 14; d_call: NA; clone_size: NA; j_call: TRBJ2-5; v_call: TRBV2; cdr3_nt: TGTGCCAGCAGGCCGACTAGTTCGCGAGAGACCCAGTACTTC; cdr3_aa: CASRPTSSRETQYF
cdr3_length: 15; d_call: TRBD2; clone_size: NA; j_call: TRBJ2-1; v_call: TRBV9; cdr3_nt: TGTGCCAGCAGCCCTACTAGCGGGGGTGGGTATGAGCAGTTCTTC; cdr3_aa: CASSPTSGGGYEQFF
cdr3_length: 19; d_call: NA; clone_size: NA; j_call: TRBJ2-5; v_call: TRBV4-2; cdr3_nt: TGTGCCAGCAGCCAAGACACCGGCGGTGGCTGGCGGAGAGGCGAGACCCAGTACTTC; cdr3_aa: CASSQDTGGGWRRGETQYF
cdr3_length: 13; d_call: TRBD1; clone_size: few; j_call: TRBJ2-7; v_call: TRBV20-1; cdr3_nt: TGCAGTGCAGGGGGACAGGGCAGGTACGAGCAGTACTTC; cdr3_aa: CSAGGQGRYEQYF
cdr3_length: 15; d_call: TRBD1; clone_size: few; j_call: TRBJ2-1; v_call: TRBV12-3/TRBV12-4; cdr3_nt: TGTGCCAGCAGTTTGACAGGGGGAGAGTGGAATGAGCAGTTCTTC; cdr3_aa: CASSLTGGEWNEQFF
cdr3_length: 14; d_call: NA; clone_size: NA; j_call: TRBJ1-6; v_call: TRBV13; cdr3_nt: TGTGCCAGCAGCTCGGACGGCGATAATTCACCCCTCCACTTT; cdr3_aa: CASSSDGDNSPLHF
cdr3_length: 16; d_call: NA; clone_size: NA; j_call: TRBJ2-1; v_call: TRBV7-8; cdr3_nt: TGTGCCAGCAGCTTAGCCGGGTTGCAGGGCTACAATGAGCAGTTCTTC; cdr3_aa: CASSLAGLQGYNEQFF
cdr3_length: 17; d_call: TRBD1; clone_size: NA; j_call: TRBJ2-3; v_call: TRBV3-1; cdr3_nt: TGTGCCAGCAGCCAAGGGCGACAGGGGGCTCGCACAGATACGCAGTATTTT; cdr3_aa: CASSQGRQGARTDTQYF
cdr3_length: 13; d_call: NA; clone_size: NA; j_call: TRBJ2-1; v_call: TRBV30; cdr3_nt: TGTGCCTGGAGTGTAGGGGCCTACAATGAGCAGTTCTTC; cdr3_aa: CAWSVGAYNEQFF
cdr3_length: 12; d_call: NA; clone_size: NA; j_call: TRBJ2-4; v_call: TRBV29-1; cdr3_nt: TGCAGCGTTCGGGGGGCCAAAAACATTCAGTACTTC; cdr3_aa: CSVRGAKNIQYF
cdr3_length: 14; d_call: NA; clone_size: NA; j_call: TRBJ1-1; v_call: TRBV6-2/TRBV6-3; cdr3_nt: TGTGCCAGCAAACTGTCCGGGACAATAACTGAAGCTTTCTTT; cdr3_aa: CASKLSGTITEAFF
cdr3_length: 13; d_call: TRBD2; clone_size: NA; j_call: TRBJ2-1; v_call: TRBV29-1; cdr3_nt: TGCAGCGTCTTTGGACTAGCCCGGGATGAGCAGTTCTTC; cdr3_aa: CSVFGLARDEQFF
cdr3_length: 17; d_call: NA; clone_size: NA; j_call: TRBJ2-1; v_call: TRBV7-2; cdr3_nt: TGTGCCAGCAGCCCGCTTGGGGAGCGGGTCTCCTACAATGAGCAGTTCTTC; cdr3_aa: CASSPLGERVSYNEQFF
cdr3_length: 15; d_call: TRBD1; clone_size: NA; j_call: TRBJ2-1; v_call: TRBV7-8; cdr3_nt: TGTGCCAGCAGCCCGATGGGCAGGGGGCGCGATGAGCAGTTCTTC; cdr3_aa: CASSPMGRGRDEQFF
cdr3_length: 15; d_call: NA; clone_size: NA; j_call: TRBJ2-5; v_call: TRBV28; cdr3_nt: TGTGCCAGCAGTTCCCCAGAGCCAGGGGGGGAGACCCAGTACTTC; cdr3_aa: CASSSPEPGGETQYF
cdr3_length: 13; d_call: NA; clone_size: NA; j_call: TRBJ2-7; v_call: TRBV4-3; cdr3_nt: TGCGCCAGCAGCCGAGACGAGGGGCCCGAGCAGTACTTC; cdr3_aa: CASSRDEGPEQYF
cdr3_length: 14; d_call: NA; clone_size: NA; j_call: TRBJ2-7; v_call: TRBV4-2; cdr3_nt: TGTGCCAGCAGCCTGAGGGAAGGATCCTACGAGCAGTACTTC; cdr3_aa: CASSLREGSYEQYF
cdr3_length: 15; d_call: NA; clone_size: NA; j_call: TRBJ2-1; v_call: TRBV15; cdr3_nt: TGTGCCACCAGCAGAGTCGCGAGGGCGGAAGGGGAGCAGTTCTTC; cdr3_aa: CATSRVARAEGEQFF
cdr3_length: 16; d_call: TRBD2; clone_size: few; j_call: TRBJ2-7; v_call: TRBV20-1; cdr3_nt: TGCAGTGCTAGAGATCGGATAGCGGGGGGCCCCTACGAGCAGTACTTC; cdr3_aa: CSARDRIAGGPYEQYF
cdr3_length: 14; d_call: TRBD2; clone_size: NA; j_call: TRBJ2-4; v_call: TRBV7-2; cdr3_nt: TGTGCCAGCAGCCCCGGGACTAGCGGGGCCGCACAGTACTTC; cdr3_aa: CASSPGTSGAAQYF
cdr3_length: 17; d_call: TRBD2; clone_size: NA; j_call: TRBJ2-7; v_call: TRBV6-1; cdr3_nt: TGTGCCAGCAGTGAAGGACCTAGCGGAGGTTGGGGTGCCGAGCAGTACTTC; cdr3_aa: CASSEGPSGGWGAEQYF
cdr3_length: 14; d_call: NA; clone_size: few; j_call: TRBJ1-2; v_call: TRBV12-3/TRBV12-4; cdr3_nt: TGTGCCAGCAGATACCCCGGGACGGACTATGGCTACACCTTC; cdr3_aa: CASRYPGTDYGYTF
cdr3_length: 15; d_call: NA; clone_size: NA; j_call: TRBJ1-1; v_call: TRBV5-1; cdr3_nt: TGCGCCAGCAGCTTCCCCGGGGAGGGTCGGACTGAAGCTTTCTTT; cdr3_aa: CASSFPGEGRTEAFF
cdr3_length: 12; d_call: NA; clone_size: NA; j_call: TRBJ2-5; v_call: TRBV2; cdr3_nt: TGTGCCAGATCCGGGAGTCTTGAGACCCAGTACTTC; cdr3_aa: CARSGSLETQYF
cdr3_length: 16; d_call: NA; clone_size: few; j_call: TRBJ2-6; v_call: TRBV4-3; cdr3_nt: TGCGCCAGCAGCCCACGAGCGGTCCCTGGGGCCAACGTCCTGACTTTC; cdr3_aa: CASSPRAVPGANVLTF
cdr3_length: 14; d_call: NA; clone_size: few; j_call: TRBJ1-2; v_call: TRBV6-6; cdr3_nt: TGTGCCAGCAGTTACGGGGGCCGCCCCTATGGCTACACCTTC; cdr3_aa: CASSYGGRPYGYTF
cdr3_length: 12; d_call: NA; clone_size: NA; j_call: TRBJ2-1; v_call: TRBV7-3; cdr3_nt: TGTGCCAGCAGCCCAGACTTTAATGAGCAGTTCTTC; cdr3_aa: CASSPDFNEQFF
cdr3_length: 13; d_call: TRBD1; clone_size: NA; j_call: TRBJ2-4; v_call: TRBV11-2; cdr3_nt: TGTGCCAGCAGCTCAGGGGGCTTGTACATTCAGTACTTC; cdr3_aa: CASSSGGLYIQYF
cdr3_length: 13; d_call: TRBD2; clone_size: NA; j_call: TRBJ2-3; v_call: TRBV29-1; cdr3_nt: TGCAGCGTCAGGCGGGGGGGAAGAGATACGCAGTATTTT; cdr3_aa: CSVRRGGRDTQYF
cdr3_length: 13; d_call: NA; clone_size: NA; j_call: TRBJ2-6; v_call: TRBV6-1; cdr3_nt: TGTGCCAGCGAGGAGTCTGGGGCCAACGTCCTGACTTTC; cdr3_aa: CASEESGANVLTF
cdr3_length: 16; d_call: TRBD2; clone_size: NA; j_call: TRBJ2-5; v_call: TRBV2; cdr3_nt: TGTGCCAGCACCTTGGGGATAGCGGGGGGTCAGGAGACCCAGTACTTC; cdr3_aa: CASTLGIAGGQETQYF
cdr3_length: 14; d_call: NA; clone_size: few; j_call: TRBJ2-7; v_call: TRBV10-3; cdr3_nt: TGTGCCATCAGCGGCAGGGATTTTACCTACGAGCAGTACTTC; cdr3_aa: CAISGRDFTYEQYF